Listed here is a single T cell receptor (beta chain). This record comes from a study of T cells expressing NK-cell markers. Looked up from germline, CDR1 is SGHAT and CDR2 is FQNNGV. This CDR3 is built from 14 residues. TCRdb derives one entry per CDR3 protein from the 5' RACE reads, leaving out DNA. Its listing shows about 410,000 distinct CDR3 sequences. The receptor was isolated from a woman between 50 and 59 years old in good health. The rearrangement links TRBV11-2 to TRBJ2-7; the TCRdb D gene call, TRBD2, has no DNA to confirm it. Sequenced: blood T cells: a sorted CD56 or NKG2C T cell subset, CD4+ or CD8+ T cells, or bulk PBMC T cells (not recorded which). The CDR3: CASSLGLGIYEQYF.